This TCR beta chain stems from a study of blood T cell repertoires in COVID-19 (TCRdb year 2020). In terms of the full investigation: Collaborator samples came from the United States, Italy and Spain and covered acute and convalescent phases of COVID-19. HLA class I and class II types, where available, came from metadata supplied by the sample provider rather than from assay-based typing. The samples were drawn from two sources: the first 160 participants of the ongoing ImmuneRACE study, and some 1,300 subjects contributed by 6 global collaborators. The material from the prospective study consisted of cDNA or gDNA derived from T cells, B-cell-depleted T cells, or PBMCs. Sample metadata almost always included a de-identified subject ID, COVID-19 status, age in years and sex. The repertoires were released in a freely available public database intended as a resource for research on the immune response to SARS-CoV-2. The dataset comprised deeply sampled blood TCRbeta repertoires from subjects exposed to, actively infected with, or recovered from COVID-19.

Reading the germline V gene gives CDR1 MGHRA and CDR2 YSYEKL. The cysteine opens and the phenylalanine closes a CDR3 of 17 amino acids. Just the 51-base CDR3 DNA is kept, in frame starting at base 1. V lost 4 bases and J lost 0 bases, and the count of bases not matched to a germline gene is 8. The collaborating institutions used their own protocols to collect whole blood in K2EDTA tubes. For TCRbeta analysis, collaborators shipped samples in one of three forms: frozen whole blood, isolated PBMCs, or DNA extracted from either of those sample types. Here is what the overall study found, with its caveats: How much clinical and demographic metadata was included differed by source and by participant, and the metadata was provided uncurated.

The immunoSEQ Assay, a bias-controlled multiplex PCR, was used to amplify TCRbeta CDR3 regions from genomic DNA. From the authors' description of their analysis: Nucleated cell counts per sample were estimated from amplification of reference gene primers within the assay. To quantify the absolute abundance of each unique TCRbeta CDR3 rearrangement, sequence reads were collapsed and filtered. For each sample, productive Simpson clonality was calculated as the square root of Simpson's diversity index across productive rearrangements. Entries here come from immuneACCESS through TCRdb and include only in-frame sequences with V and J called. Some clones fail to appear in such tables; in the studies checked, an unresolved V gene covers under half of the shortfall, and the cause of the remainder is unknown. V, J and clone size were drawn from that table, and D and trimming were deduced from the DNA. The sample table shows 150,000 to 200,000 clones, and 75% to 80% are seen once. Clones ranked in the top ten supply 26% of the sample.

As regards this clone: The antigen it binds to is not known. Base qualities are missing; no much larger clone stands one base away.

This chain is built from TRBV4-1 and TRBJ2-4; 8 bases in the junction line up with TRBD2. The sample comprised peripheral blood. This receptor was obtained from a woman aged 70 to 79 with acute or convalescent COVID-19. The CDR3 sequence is CASSPGGLAGAKNIQYF. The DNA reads TGCGCCAGCAGCCCCGGGGGGCTAGCGGGAGCCAAAAACATTCAGTACTTC.